The text below deals with one T cell receptor (beta chain). What it binds is not known. These data are taken from a study of T cells in Graves' hyperthyroidism and ophthalmopathy. Broader study findings: Blood samples included most of the expanded thyroid clonotypes exceeding 0.001.

V lost 3 bases, J lost 3 bases, and 7 bases stayed unmatched. Germline V gene data show CDR1 as SGHAT and CDR2 as FQNNGV. The CDR3 extends over 15 amino acids. If no ophthalmopathy progression occurred within 18 months, Graves' hyperthyroidism was stable. Exclusion of patients followed from uncontrolled infection, other autoimmune disease, pregnancy or lactation. The TCR beta CDR3 regions underwent amplification using RNA transcripts as the source. The HTBI primer set served for first-round RT-PCR of the TCR CDR3. TCRdb recomputed calls from the multiplex PCR reads with MiXCR, one row per CDR3 protein. The profile covers about 620,000 distinct CDR3 sequences, with around 15% appearing a single time and 3.5% to 4% taken by the ten largest.

The specimen was blood. The sequence derives from a woman aged 30 to 39 with Graves' hyperthyroidism. The chain recombines TRBV11-2 with TRBJ2-5, with 7 bases aligning to TRBD1. CDR3 in amino acids: CASSFADRRKETQYF. The DNA for the CDR3 is TGTGCCAGCAGCTTTGCGGACAGGAGGAAAGAGACCCAGTACTTC.